This passage covers 29 T cell receptor beta chains from one sample sequenced in a study of quantifying T cell responses using KT2 cells. Study information: TCR alpha and beta constant-region primers primed reverse transcription of RNA.

An oligo carrying a UMI was ligated to the cDNA 3' end. First-round PCR used roughly 4 cycles and beta primers RC1.1 and RC1.2 covering TRBC1 and TRBC2. TCRdb reprocessed the UMI-ligation and nested PCR reads with MiXCR, giving one entry per CDR3 protein. The repertoire includes tens of thousands of distinct CDR3 sequences, 10% to 15% of them detected once, and about 9.4% sits in the top ten. Input material: PBMCs spiked with cells of the T cell clone KT2. All receptors derive from a human donor.

The sample holds a few counts of this clonotype. V and J are TRBV29-1 and TRBJ1-1; D gene unclear. CDR1 and CDR2 (germline): SQVTM, ANQGSEA. CDR3 size: 12 residues. V gave up 2 bases and J gave up 3 bases, with 7 bases separating them. The CDR3 nucleotides are TGCAGCGTTGAACGTGGGTACACTGAAGCTTTCTTT. Amino acid sequence: CSVERGYTEAFF. The variable domain in full, with the rest retrieved from reference TRBV29-1 and TRBJ1-1, is SAVISQKPSRDICQRGTSLTIQCQVDSQVTMMFWYRQQPGQSLTLIATANQGSEATYESGFVIDKFPISRPNLTFSTLTVSNMSPEDSSIYLCSVERGYTEAFFGQGTRLTVV.

Written as DNA, the CDR3 is TGCGCCAGCAGCTCGTACGGGGATTCGGGCACTGAAGCTTTCTTT. Translated: CASSSYGDSGTEAFF. The rearrangement joins TRBV5-1 to TRBJ1-1, with D unresolved. With 3 bases removed from V and 4 bases from J, the gap between germline ends came to 16 bases. The CDR3 has 15 residues. Germline CDR1 is SGHRS and CDR2 is YFSETQ.

This clonotype has ten or more counts. V usage is TRBV20-1 and J usage is TRBJ2-3, with TRBD2 matching over 10 bases. Germline CDR1 DFQATT, CDR2 SNEGSKA (reference sequence). The J segment lost 7 bases and the V segment lost 7 bases, leaving 11 bases of the junction unmatched. CDR3 length equals 14 residues. CDR3 in DNA: TGCAGTGTTAGCGCAGCGGGGGGGCCACATACGCAGTATTTT. Translated, it gives CSVSAAGGPHTQYF.

This clonotype was observed many times. J is TRBJ1-4 and V is TRBV5-4; D gene ambiguous. From germline, CDR1 is SGHNT and CDR2 YYREEE (reference sequence). The CDR3 totals 14 residues. Trimming removed 1 base at V and 8 bases at J, with 12 bases between. The CDR3 spells CASSLMGFGEKLFF. The CDR3 DNA is TGTGCCAGCAGCTTGATGGGTTTCGGCGAAAAACTGTTTTTT.

The rearrangement uses TRBV29-1 and TRBJ2-3; the D gene is possibly TRBD2 (7 bases). Germline-derived CDR1 and CDR2 are SQVTM and ANQGSEA. The V gene lost 7 bases and the J gene lost 6 bases, with 20 bases spanning the gap. This CDR3 has 14 amino acids. In DNA, the CDR3 is TGCAGCGGGGACGGTATCGAGGGGGGGGATACGCAGTATTTT. It specifies CSGDGIEGGDTQYF.

This clonotype was detected once. The V gene is TRBV20-1, the J gene TRBJ2-5; D may be TRBD2 (5 bases). CDR3 length: 13 amino acids. Germline V gives CDR1 DFQATT, CDR2 SNEGSKA (reference sequence). Trimming took off 6 bases at V and 6 bases at J, with 17 bases between the two ends. In DNA form, the CDR3 reads TGCAGTGCGGAGGCCACTAGTAAAAAGACCCAGTACTTC. Amino acids: CSAEATSKKTQYF.

The V and J genes are TRBV7-2 and TRBJ2-3; 9 positions agree with TRBD2. In germline, CDR1 is SGHTA, CDR2 FQGNSA. The CDR3 loop spans 15 amino acids. The V gene end was trimmed by 3 bases and the J gene end by 6 bases; junction bases not matched to a gene: 7. CDR3 nucleotide sequence: TGTGCCAGCAGCTTGCGGGAGGGCCGTGCGGATACGCAGTATTTT. Protein product: CASSLREGRADTQYF.

V is TRBV4-3 and J is TRBJ1-2; TRBD1 matches at 9 bases. The ends lost 0 bases at V and 4 bases at J; junction bases unmatched: 12. The CDR3 totals 18 residues. The germline gives CDR1 LGHNA, CDR2 YSLEER. CDR3 amino acids: CASSQDPSWTGARYGYTF. The CDR3 DNA sequence: TGCGCCAGCAGCCAAGATCCCTCTTGGACAGGGGCCCGCTATGGCTACACCTTC.

At least ten counts were recorded for this clonotype. The J gene is TRBJ2-1, the V gene TRBV4-3, with D possibly being TRBD2 (5 bases). The CDR3 is made up of 16 amino acids. Per the germline V gene, CDR1 is LGHNA and CDR2 is YSLEER. The germline V and J ends were trimmed by 0 bases and 8 bases, with 17 bases remaining between them. CDR3 DNA: TGCGCCAGCAGCCAAGATGGAGGATCGGCCGGCCATGAGCAGTTCTTC. Encoded protein: CASSQDGGSAGHEQFF.

The J gene is TRBJ1-1, the V gene TRBV5-1; 7 bases align to TRBD1. Trimming at V came to 3 bases and at J to 2 bases, leaving 4 bases not matched to a gene. Germline assignment: CDR1 SGHRS and CDR2 YFSETQ. This CDR3 region has 14 residues. CDR3 coding DNA: TGCGCCAGCAGCTCACAGGGGCTTAACACTGAAGCTTTCTTT. This sequence encodes CASSSQGLNTEAFF. Variable domain in full (rest from reference TRBV5-1 and TRBJ1-1): KAGVTQTPRYLIKTRGQQVTLSCSPISGHRSVSWYQQTPGQGLQFLFEYFSETQRNKGNFPGRFSGRQFSNSRSEMNVSTLELGDSALYLCASSSQGLNTEAFFGQGTRLTVV.

The chain has TRBV20-1 and TRBJ1-4; D is unresolved. The V end lost 6 bases, the J end lost 0 bases, and 8 bases lay between the germline ends. The CDR3 sequence is 13 residues long. Per the germline V gene, CDR1 is DFQATT and CDR2 is SNEGSKA (reference sequence). DNA of the CDR3: TGCAGTGCCGCGGGCGCAACTAATGAAAAACTGTTTTTT. Translation gives CSAAGATNEKLFF.

This clonotype has just a few counts. The rearrangement joins TRBV12-3 or TRBV12-4 to TRBJ1-1; D may be TRBD1 (5 bases). Trimming left V 2 bases short and J 11 bases short, with 15 bases between. The length of the CDR3 is 13 residues. The CDR3 spells CASSLSGEARAFF. The CDR3 DNA reads TGTGCCAGCAGTTTATCGGGGGAGGCGCGGGCTTTCTTT.

A few counts support this clonotype. This chain joins TRBV7-8 and TRBJ2-3; 11 nucleotides align to TRBD2. This CDR3 region has 16 residues. The ends lost 5 bases at V and 4 bases at J; junction bases unmatched: 8. The V gene's germline CDR1 is SGHVS and CDR2 FQNEAQ. The CDR3 region is CASSISSGGAPDTQYF. As DNA, the CDR3 is TGTGCCAGCAGCATTAGTAGCGGGGGGGCCCCAGATACGCAGTATTTT.

This clonotype was seen only a few times. J is TRBJ2-3 and V is TRBV29-1; D is ambiguous. The CDR3 runs 13 residues. The V end lost 2 bases, the J end lost 2 bases, and 8 bases lay between the germline ends. CDR1 is SQVTM and CDR2 is ANQGSEA in the germline V gene. The CDR3 bases are TGCAGCGTTGAATCTGCGGCCACAGATACGCAGTATTTT. Translated: CSVESAATDTQYF.

This clonotype was counted at least ten times. The gene calls are TRBV20-1 and TRBJ1-2; 7 bases agree with TRBD1. The V gene's germline CDR1 is DFQATT and CDR2 SNEGSKA (reference sequence). The CDR3 has 14 residues. The V segment lost 6 bases and the J segment 3 bases; nucleotides outside the gene matches: 10. CDR3 sequence reads: CSASTGVGDYGYTF. CDR3 sequence (DNA): TGCAGTGCATCCACAGGGGTTGGCGACTATGGCTACACCTTC.

The V and J genes are TRBV4-2 and TRBJ1-4; TRBD1 might be the D (5 bases). The CDR3 is 15 residues long. Germline V CDR1 and CDR2: LGHNA, YNFKEQ. V lost 3 bases, J lost 5 bases, and 13 bases lay in between. The DNA of the CDR3 is TGTGCCAGCAGCCAGGAGACAGAAAGCAATGAAAAACTGTTTTTT. Its translation is CASSQETESNEKLFF.

This clonotype was observed a handful of times. CDR3 region: CASSQAGLVPYNEQFF. The CDR3 DNA is TGTGCCAGCAGCCAGGCGGGACTAGTCCCCTACAATGAGCAGTTCTTC. The chain recombines TRBV14 with TRBJ2-1; 8 nucleotides align to TRBD2. The CDR3 is 16 residues long. Trimming took 3 bases from V and 2 from J; bases not matched to a gene: 6. Germline lookup yields CDR1 SGHDN and CDR2 FVKESK.

The chain joins TRBV2 to TRBJ2-3; D is undetermined. Germline V gives CDR1 SNHLY, CDR2 FYNNEI. The CDR3 sequence is 16 residues long. V dropped 6 bases and J dropped 1 base, with 17 bases sitting between them. Here the CDR3 reads CASSLDRPDGTDTQYF. The CDR3 region has the DNA TGTGCCAGCAGCCTCGATCGACCGGACGGCACAGATACGCAGTATTTT.

This clonotype appeared a few times. J is TRBJ2-7 and V is TRBV5-6, with 12 bases fitting TRBD2. Germline V gene lookup returns CDR1 SGHDT and CDR2 YYEEEE. CDR3 size: 16 residues. The J segment lost 6 bases and the V segment lost 4 bases, leaving 11 bases of the junction unmatched. The CDR3 coding sequence is TGTGCCAGCAGCCCCAACCCGACTAGCGGGAGTGGCGAGCAGTACTTC. It encodes CASSPNPTSGSGEQYF.

This chain connects TRBV12-3 or TRBV12-4 to TRBJ1-2; maybe TRBD1 (5 bases). CDR3 length: 15 residues. The V gene lost 6 bases and the J gene lost 4 bases, with 18 bases spanning the gap. The CDR3 nucleotides read TGTGCCAGCAGCCCATGGGGCAGAAAGGTCTATGGCTACACCTTC. Protein sequence: CASSPWGRKVYGYTF.

There are a few counts of this clonotype. The rearrangement uses TRBV5-1 and TRBJ1-2; TRBD1 aligns across 9 bases. Germline V lookup: CDR1 SGHRS, CDR2 YFSETQ. The CDR3 covers 15 residues. V dropped 4 bases and J dropped 6; count of bases not matched to a gene: 10. CDR3 in amino acids: CASSGAPGTGNGYTF. For the CDR3, the DNA is TGCGCCAGCAGCGGTGCCCCCGGGACAGGGAATGGCTACACCTTC.

This clonotype was picked up a small number of times. The chain combines TRBV7-2 with TRBJ2-5; D may be TRBD2 (6 bases). V was trimmed by 2 bases and J by 2 bases, leaving 15 bases between them. CDR1 SGHTA and CDR2 FQGNSA come from the germline V gene. CDR3 length: 16 residues. The CDR3 DNA is TGTGCCAGCAGCTTAACCGGGAGACGGGGGCAAGAGACCCAGTACTTC. Protein sequence: CASSLTGRRGQETQYF.

The rearrangement uses TRBV10-3 and TRBJ2-7; possible D gene TRBD2, 5 bases. CDR1 and CDR2 from the germline V gene are ENHRY and SYGVKD. This CDR3 comprises 12 residues. V was clipped by 3 bases and J by 3 bases, with 6 bases between them. CDR3 region: CAISEGSYEQYF. The CDR3, as DNA: TGTGCCATCAGTGAAGGGAGCTACGAGCAGTACTTC.

This clonotype was seen a few times. This rearrangement joins TRBV2 to TRBJ2-7; 7 bases line up with TRBD1. Trimming took 6 bases from V and 4 from J; bases not matched to a gene: 12. From germline, CDR1 is SNHLY and CDR2 FYNNEI. CDR3 length equals 15 residues. CDR3 nucleotide sequence: TGTGCCAGCAGACTCGACCCGGGACAGATATACGAGCAGTACTTC. It encodes CASRLDPGQIYEQYF.

This clonotype was observed a few times. This chain links TRBV20-1 with TRBJ1-2, with D unresolved. V gave up 2 bases and J gave up 4 bases, with 17 bases separating them. Germline V gene data show CDR1 as DFQATT and CDR2 as SNEGSKA (reference sequence). The CDR3 has 15 amino acids. The CDR3 DNA reads TGCAGTGCTAGACTTTCGGCAGAAACGGGCTATGGCTACACCTTC. This gives the protein CSARLSAETGYGYTF.

This clonotype was counted many times. V gene TRBV6-2 or TRBV6-3 combines with J gene TRBJ2-5, with D perhaps TRBD2 (7 bases). The CDR3 has 17 residues. V gave up 5 bases and J gave up 1 base, with 20 bases separating them. In germline, CDR1 is MNHEY, CDR2 SVGEGT. This CDR3 reads CASSTGLGGPRQETQYF. The CDR3 DNA is TGTGCCAGCAGTACGGGGTTGGGGGGGCCCCGCCAAGAGACCCAGTACTTC.

The rearrangement links TRBV2 to TRBJ2-3; tentatively, D is TRBD1 (5 bases). The CDR3 runs to 13 residues. V lost 7 bases and J 3 bases, leaving 11 bases between the germline ends. CDR1 is SNHLY, CDR2 FYNNEI, per germline. The CDR3 DNA sequence: TGTGCCAGCAACCGGCAGGGTACAGATACGCAGTATTTT. Protein: CASNRQGTDTQYF.

J is TRBJ2-1 and V is TRBV10-3, with D uncertain. The CDR3 contains 13 residues. Germline V gene sequence: CDR1 ENHRY, CDR2 SYGVKD. Trimming removed 2 bases from V and 4 bases from J, with 6 bases in between. CDR3 DNA: TGTGCCATCAGTGAGGTCCGGTACAATGAGCAGTTCTTC. It encodes CAISEVRYNEQFF.

About this clonotype itself: A much larger clonotype is one base distant, so this may be a read error. This chain connects TRBV12-3 or TRBV12-4 to TRBJ2-7; 7 bases map to TRBD1. The CDR3 runs to 14 residues. V shed 6 bases and J 0 bases; nucleotides not matched to a gene: 5. The CDR3, as DNA: TGTGCCAGCAGCGAGACAGGGCACTCCTACGAGCAGTACTTC. Translation: CASSETGHSYEQYF.